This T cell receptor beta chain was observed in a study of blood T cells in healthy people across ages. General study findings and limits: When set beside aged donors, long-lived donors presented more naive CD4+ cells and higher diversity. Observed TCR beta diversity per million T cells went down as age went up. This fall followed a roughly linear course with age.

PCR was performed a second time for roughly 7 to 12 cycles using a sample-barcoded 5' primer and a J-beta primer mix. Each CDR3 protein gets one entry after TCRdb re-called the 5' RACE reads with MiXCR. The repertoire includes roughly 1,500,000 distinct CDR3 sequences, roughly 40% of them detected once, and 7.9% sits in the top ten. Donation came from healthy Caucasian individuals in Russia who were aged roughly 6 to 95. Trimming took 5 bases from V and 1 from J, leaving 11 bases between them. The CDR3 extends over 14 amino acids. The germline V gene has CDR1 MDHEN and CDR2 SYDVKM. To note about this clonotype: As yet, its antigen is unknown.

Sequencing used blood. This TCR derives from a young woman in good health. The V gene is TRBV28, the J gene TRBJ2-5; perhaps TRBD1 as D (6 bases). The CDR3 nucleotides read TGTGCCAGCAGTCCTACAGGGAGCCAAGAGACCCAGTACTTC. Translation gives CASSPTGSQETQYF.